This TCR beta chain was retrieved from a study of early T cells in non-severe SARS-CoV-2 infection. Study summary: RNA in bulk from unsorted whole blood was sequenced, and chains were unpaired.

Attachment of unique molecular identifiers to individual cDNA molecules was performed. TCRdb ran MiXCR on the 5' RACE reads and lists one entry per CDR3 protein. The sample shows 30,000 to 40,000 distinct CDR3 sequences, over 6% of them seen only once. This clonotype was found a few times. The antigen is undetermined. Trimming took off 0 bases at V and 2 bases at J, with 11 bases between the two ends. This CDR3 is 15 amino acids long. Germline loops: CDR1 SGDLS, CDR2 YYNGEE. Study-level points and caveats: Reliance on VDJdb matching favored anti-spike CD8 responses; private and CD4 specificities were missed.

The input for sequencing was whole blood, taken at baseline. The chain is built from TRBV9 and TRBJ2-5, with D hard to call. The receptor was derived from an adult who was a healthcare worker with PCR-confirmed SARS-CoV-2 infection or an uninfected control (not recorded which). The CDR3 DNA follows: TGTGCCAGCAGCGTAGCAGGTGGCAATCAAGAGACCCAGTACTTC. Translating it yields CASSVAGGNQETQYF.